The T cell receptor (beta chain) described here comes from a study of CD8+ T cells in alopecia areata. Whole-study context: Patients in the treated group were given tofacitinib by mouth, 5 to 10 mg twice a day. A 6-month period off drug followed tofacitinib, which lasted 6 to 18 months. The study, taken as a whole, reports: Numerous clones, expanded in lesions, remained in scalp and blood during tofacitinib.

RNA was extracted and reverse transcribed into cDNA as the sequencing template. Sequencing was performed with immunoSEQ multiplex PCR; in TCRdb, only in-frame clones are kept and a portion is missing. Among about 140,000 clones, around 87% were seen once, and the ten largest hold approximately 13%. Treatment: oral pan-JAK inhibitor, 5-10 mg twice daily. In alopecia areata patients, both lesional scalp punch biopsies and peripheral blood were collected. Of note for this clone: What it recognizes is unknown.

Germline V lookup: CDR1 MNHEY, CDR2 SMNVEV (reference sequence). The CDR3 contains 14 residues. Trimming took 1 base from V and 5 from J, leaving 12 bases between them. The sample consisted of CD8+ T cells sorted from blood, taken at week 4, from a patient treated with tofacitinib. The chain employs TRBV27 and TRBJ2-7; D gene ambiguous. The TCR comes from a human donor with alopecia areata. CDR3 sequence reads: CASSLLAWKHEQYF. The DNA for the CDR3 is TGTGCCAGCAGTTTATTAGCCTGGAAGCACGAGCAGTACTTC.